The clone carrying this T cell receptor (beta chain) was counted between two and nine times. These data come from a study of blood T cell repertoires in COVID-19. On the study more broadly: T cells, B-cell-depleted T cells, or PBMCs provided the cDNA or gDNA that served as material.

Libraries were prepared by immunoSEQ multiplex PCR; TCRdb keeps only in-frame clonotypes and omits some of them. The sample lists just under 250,000 clones; more than 85% were seen once. The CDR3 spans 15 residues. Deletions cut 2 bases from V and 5 bases from J, with 13 bases between. Germline CDR1 is SGHTA and CDR2 is FQGTGA. Participants spanned ages about 18 to 90 years and resided in around 25 US areas. Participants were placed into cohorts based on the clinical history they reported. The study counted Cohort 3 donors as recovered given two negative PCRs, clearance, or symptom resolution. The sample consisted of PBMCs or T cells enriched from blood (not recorded which). The origin of this receptor is a woman aged 25 to 45 who had recovered from COVID-19. This chain links TRBV7-3 with TRBJ2-1; perhaps TRBD2 as D (5 bases). CDR3 DNA sequence: TGTGCCAGCAGCTTAGACTATAATATCAACAATGAGCAGTTCTTC. It encodes CASSLDYNINNEQFF.